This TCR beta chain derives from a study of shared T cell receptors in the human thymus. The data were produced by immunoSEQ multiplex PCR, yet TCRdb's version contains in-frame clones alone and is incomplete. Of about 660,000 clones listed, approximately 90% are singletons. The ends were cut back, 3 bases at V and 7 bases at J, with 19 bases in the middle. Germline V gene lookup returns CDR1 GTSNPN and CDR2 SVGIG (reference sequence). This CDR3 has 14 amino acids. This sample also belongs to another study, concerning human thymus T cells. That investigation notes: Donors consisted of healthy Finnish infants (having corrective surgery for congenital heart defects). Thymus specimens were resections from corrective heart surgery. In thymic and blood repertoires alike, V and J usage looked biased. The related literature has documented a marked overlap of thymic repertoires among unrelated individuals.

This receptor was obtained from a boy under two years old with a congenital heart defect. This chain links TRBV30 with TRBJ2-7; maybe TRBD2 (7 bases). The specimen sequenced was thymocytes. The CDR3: CAWSPMVGGREQYF. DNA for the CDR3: TGTGCCTGGAGCCCCATGGTGGGGGGGCGAGAGCAGTACTTC.